These T cell receptor beta chains were read from a single sample in a study of T cell responses to AZD1222 COVID-19 vaccine. TCRdb's copy holds only in-frame clones and misses some; the assay was immunoSEQ multiplex PCR. The data show 90,000 to 95,000 clones, about 88% seen once. Sequenced here: peripheral blood, sampled on day 0 of AZD1222 vaccination. These TCRs come from an adult in good health. The CDR3 runs from the conserved cysteine through the conserved F or W. D genes are given only for firm matches. The size field is filled for only some rows; it gives once, few, many or a size class.

TRBV7-9	TRBD1	TRBJ2-2	NA	CASSLGGTGSGGELFF	TGTGCCAGCAGCTTAGGCGGGACAGGCTCCGGCGGGGAGCTGTTTTTT
TRBV11-2	NA	TRBJ1-1	NA	CASSDPRALNTEAFF	TGTGCCAGCAGCGATCCCAGGGCTCTGAACACTGAAGCTTTCTTT
TRBV4-2	TRBD1	TRBJ1-1	NA	CASSLGQGVGTEAFF	TGTGCCAGCAGCCTTGGACAGGGGGTCGGCACTGAAGCTTTCTTT
TRBV6-6	NA	TRBJ1-6	NA	CASSSQGNNSPLHF	TGTGCCAGCAGTTCTCAAGGCAATAATTCACCCCTCCACTTT
TRBV18	NA	TRBJ2-6	NA	CASSEQQNSGANVLTF	TGTGCCAGCTCCGAGCAACAGAACTCTGGGGCCAACGTCCTGACTTTC
TRBV5-5	TRBD1	TRBJ1-1	NA	CASSLAGTGVMNTEAFF	TGTGCCAGCAGCTTGGCCGGGACAGGGGTCATGAACACTGAAGCTTTCTTT
TRBV5-1	TRBD2	TRBJ2-3	NA	CASSLGASGGSTDTQYF	TGCGCCAGCAGCTTGGGGGCTAGCGGGGGTAGCACAGATACGCAGTATTTT
TRBV6-2/TRBV6-3	NA	TRBJ2-3	NA	CASSYFRDTQYF	TGTGCCAGCAGTTACTTTCGGGATACGCAGTATTTT
TRBV4-2	TRBD1	TRBJ1-2	NA	CASSTQGTGVGYTF	TGTGCCAGCAGCACCCAGGGGACAGGGGTTGGCTACACCTTC
TRBV19	NA	TRBJ2-3	once	CASSISGADTQYF	TGTGCCAGTAGTATAAGTGGGGCAGATACGCAGTATTTT
TRBV6-5	NA	TRBJ1-4	NA	CASRPLQGLGEKLFF	TGTGCCAGCAGACCTTTACAGGGCTTGGGTGAAAAACTGTTTTTT
TRBV19	TRBD1	TRBJ2-3	NA	CASSGVEQGDTDTQYF	TGTGCCAGTAGTGGTGTGGAACAGGGGGACACAGATACGCAGTATTTT
TRBV27	TRBD1	TRBJ1-5	NA	CASSSGQGGGQPQHF	TGTGCCAGCAGTTCAGGACAGGGCGGCGGTCAGCCCCAGCATTTT
TRBV18	NA	TRBJ1-5	NA	CASSLQPGVGNQPQHF	TGTGCCAGCTCACTGCAGCCAGGGGTGGGCAATCAGCCCCAGCATTTT
TRBV21-1	NA	TRBJ1-2	NA	CASSSSGGYTF	TGTGCCAGCAGCTCCTCGGGTGGCTACACCTTC
TRBV19	TRBD1	TRBJ1-1	many	CASSPGQGSTEAFF	TGTGCCAGTAGTCCAGGACAGGGATCCACTGAAGCTTTCTTT
TRBV6-1	NA	TRBJ2-5	NA	CASTPQSLRQETQYF	TGTGCCAGCACTCCCCAGAGTCTGCGCCAAGAGACCCAGTACTTC
TRBV6-5	NA	TRBJ1-2	NA	CASTLGRVEGYTF	TGTGCCAGCACCCTGGGTAGGGTGGAAGGCTACACCTTC
TRBV11-2	NA	TRBJ1-1	once	CASSLRPDNTEAFF	TGTGCCAGCAGCTTAAGGCCGGATAACACTGAAGCTTTCTTT
TRBV19	NA	TRBJ1-2	NA	CASRPRDSYGYTF	TGTGCCAGCCGGCCCCGTGATTCGTATGGCTACACCTTC
TRBV9	NA	TRBJ1-3	NA	CASSVTGLGNTIYF	TGTGCCAGCAGCGTGACAGGTCTTGGCAACACCATATATTTT
TRBV12-3/TRBV12-4	NA	TRBJ1-2	NA	CASSLGTYGYTF	TGTGCCAGCAGTTTGGGGACCTATGGCTACACCTTC
TRBV18	TRBD2	TRBJ2-3	once	CASSPSAGERYTQYF	TGTGCCAGCTCACCAAGCGCGGGGGAGCGGTATACGCAGTATTTT
TRBV5-1	TRBD1	TRBJ2-7	NA	CASSFRTGEYF	TGCGCCAGCAGCTTCAGGACAGGGGAGTACTTC
TRBV3-1/TRBV3-2	TRBD2	TRBJ2-1	NA	CASSQVLAGGPVNEQFF	TGTGCCAGCAGCCAAGTACTAGCGGGGGGGCCGGTCAATGAGCAGTTCTTC
TRBV18	NA	TRBJ2-6	NA	CASSQTGNVLTF	TGTGCCAGCTCACAGACGGGGAACGTCCTGACTTTC
TRBV6-5	NA	TRBJ2-7	NA	CASSYTSKSSYEQYF	TGTGCCAGCAGTTACACTAGTAAATCCTCCTACGAGCAGTACTTC
TRBV6-6	NA	TRBJ1-5	NA	CASSQGSQPQHF	TGTGCCAGCAGCCAGGGTTCTCAGCCCCAGCATTTT
TRBV11-2	NA	TRBJ1-2	NA	CASSSSGPGWYNYGYTF	TGTGCCAGCAGCTCCTCGGGGCCGGGATGGTACAACTATGGCTACACCTTC
TRBV29-1	NA	TRBJ1-5	NA	CSVEYSTNQPQHF	TGCAGCGTTGAATATAGCACCAATCAGCCCCAGCATTTT
TRBV29-1	NA	TRBJ2-3	NA	CSVEGQTSTDTQYF	TGCAGCGTTGAGGGCCAGACTAGCACAGATACGCAGTATTTT
TRBV11-2	TRBD1	TRBJ1-3	NA	CASSLGRQGSGNTIYF	TGTGCCAGCAGCTTAGGGAGACAGGGAAGCGGAAACACCATATATTTT
TRBV5-6	TRBD2	TRBJ2-1	once	CASSPRKLAPEQFF	TGTGCCAGCAGCCCCCGGAAACTAGCGCCTGAGCAGTTCTTC
TRBV5-1	NA	TRBJ2-2	NA	CASSSILVNTGELFF	TGCGCCAGCAGCTCGATTCTTGTAAACACCGGGGAGCTGTTTTTT
TRBV6-2/TRBV6-3	NA	TRBJ1-1	NA	CASSHSLTWGNTEAFF	TGTGCCAGCAGTCACTCCCTAACGTGGGGGAACACTGAAGCTTTCTTT
TRBV3-1/TRBV3-2	NA	TRBJ1-1	NA	CASSQDREGRKAFF	TGTGCCAGCAGCCAAGATCGCGAGGGGAGAAAGGCTTTCTTT
TRBV9	NA	TRBJ1-1	NA	CASSVDPVNTEAFF	TGTGCCAGCAGCGTAGATCCAGTGAACACTGAAGCTTTCTTT
TRBV4-2	NA	TRBJ2-3	NA	CASSHGGPVTDTQYF	TGTGCCAGCAGCCACGGGGGGCCCGTTACAGATACGCAGTATTTT
TRBV5-1	NA	TRBJ2-7	NA	CASSPSPGISSYEQYF	TGCGCCAGCAGCCCGTCCCCAGGGATCAGCTCCTACGAGCAGTACTTC
TRBV7-2	NA	TRBJ2-1	NA	CASSPDRFSYNEQFF	TGTGCCAGCAGCCCAGACCGTTTCTCCTACAATGAGCAGTTCTTC
TRBV20-1	NA	TRBJ1-1	NA	CSASTGAAFF	TGCAGTGCCTCGACAGGTGCAGCTTTCTTT
TRBV19	NA	TRBJ2-1	NA	CASSISGQSYNEQFF	TGTGCCAGTAGTATATCCGGGCAGTCCTACAATGAGCAGTTCTTC
TRBV7-8	NA	TRBJ2-3	NA	CASSQEDTQYF	TGTGCCAGCAGCCAGGAAGATACGCAGTATTTT
TRBV3-1/TRBV3-2	TRBD1	TRBJ1-5	NA	CASSRQGSQPQHF	TGTGCCAGCAGTCGACAGGGAAGTCAGCCCCAGCATTTT
TRBV18	NA	TRBJ1-1	few	CASFRQRNTEAFF	TGTGCCAGCTTTAGACAGAGGAACACTGAAGCTTTCTTT
TRBV7-6	TRBD1	TRBJ1-1	NA	CASGTGGTEAFF	TGTGCCAGCGGGACAGGGGGCACTGAAGCTTTCTTT
TRBV6-2/TRBV6-3	NA	TRBJ1-1	NA	CASSYPPDSSTAEAFF	TGTGCCAGCAGTTACCCTCCCGACAGTTCAACGGCTGAAGCTTTCTTT
TRBV9	TRBD1	TRBJ2-1	NA	CASSPRRGQGAKEQFF	TGTGCCAGCAGCCCCCGCAGGGGGCAGGGGGCGAAAGAGCAGTTCTTC
TRBV3-1/TRBV3-2	NA	TRBJ1-6	once	CASSQDSGHISPLHF	TGTGCCAGCAGCCAAGATTCTGGGCATATTTCACCCCTCCACTTT
TRBV25-1	TRBD1	TRBJ1-2	few	CASSYMRTGGVYGYTF	TGTGCCAGCAGTTACATGAGGACAGGGGGGGTCTATGGCTACACCTTC